The sequence of this T cell receptor (beta chain) was determined in a study of cytomegalovirus exposure and HLA in healthy donors. Study findings and constraints: In an earlier analysis, in under 700 donors, most V segments appeared productive either ~87% or ~30% of the time. TCR beta sequences reportedly predicted most subjects' HLA-A and HLA-B alleles accurately. As confirmed in vitro, three CMV-associated chains were specific for CMV antigens.

The CDR3 consists of 17 residues. V was clipped by 0 bases and J by 5 bases; unmatched bases: 6. Germline-derived CDR1 and CDR2 are SGDLS and YYNGEE. As for this clone: The antigen remains unidentified.

Unrecorded immune exposure was likely among donors, who were nominally healthy when sampled. PCR involved 60 Vbeta and 13 Jbeta primers. Profiling relied on immunoSEQ multiplex PCR, and the TCRdb table lists in-frame clones only, not all of them. The repertoire table contains approximately 76,000 clones. This sequence was found in a man younger than 35 in good health and CMV-seropositive. The genes are TRBV9 and TRBJ2-1; TRBD2 agrees at 12 bases. Sequencing was carried out using PBMCs. The CDR3 coding sequence is TGTGCCAGCAGCGTAGACCGACTAGCGGGAGAGGACAATGAGCAGTTCTTC. Amino acids: CASSVDRLAGEDNEQFF.